This entry lists 30 T cell receptor beta chains sequenced from one sample in a study of siplizumab effects on memory and regulatory T cells. Sequencing was performed with immunoSEQ multiplex PCR; in TCRdb, only in-frame clones are kept and a portion is missing. The table shows some 56,000 clones, with just over 95% occurring only once. The sequenced sample consisted of naive CD8+ T cells sorted from blood. The receptors stem from a human donor in good health.

J is TRBJ2-2 and V is TRBV6-1; the D gene is possibly TRBD2 (6 bases). The CDR3 contains 15 residues. The V gene lost 5 bases and the J gene lost 1 base, with 11 bases spanning the gap. Germline CDR1 reads MNHNS; CDR2 reads SASEGT. The CDR3 reads CASSWEALNTGELFF. As DNA, the CDR3 is TGTGCCAGCAGTTGGGAGGCCTTGAACACCGGGGAGCTGTTTTTT.

CDR3 sequence: CASSLGQGNTYEQYF. The CDR3 nucleotides are TGTGCCAGCAGTCTTGGACAGGGGAACACCTACGAGCAGTACTTC. The chain recombines TRBV28 with TRBJ2-7; 9 bases are shared with TRBD1. The germline CDR1 and CDR2 sequences are MDHEN and SYDVKM. After removal of 5 bases from V and 2 bases from J, the junction contained 7 bases not matched to a gene. The CDR3 is 15 residues long.

The chain employs TRBV19 and TRBJ1-1; D might be TRBD1 (5 bases). This CDR3 is 14 amino acids long. Germline-derived CDR1 and CDR2 are LNHDA and SQIVND (reference sequence). V dropped 7 bases and J dropped 0 bases, with 12 bases sitting between them. The CDR3 DNA reads TGTGCCAGTACCTGGGGGGATCTGAACACTGAAGCTTTCTTT. It specifies CASTWGDLNTEAFF.

In its sample, this clone was seen once. The V call is TRBV6-5, the J call TRBJ2-1; 10 bases are a match to TRBD2. CDR3 size: 15 residues. Germline V gene data show CDR1 as MNHEY and CDR2 as SVGAGI. J lost 2 bases, V lost 4 bases, and 2 bases had no gene match. The CDR3 protein is CASSLSGRAYNEQFF. The CDR3 DNA is TGTGCCAGCAGTTTAAGCGGGAGGGCCTACAATGAGCAGTTCTTC.

The chain is built from TRBV9 and TRBJ2-1; possibly TRBD1 for D (6 bases). The CDR3 sequence is 15 residues long. From germline, CDR1 is SGDLS and CDR2 YYNGEE. The V end was cut by 0 bases, the J end by 5 bases, with 12 bases between. The CDR3 is CASSVGVGTNNEQFF. The DNA for the CDR3 is TGTGCCAGCAGCGTAGGAGTTGGGACAAACAATGAGCAGTTCTTC.

This clone is a singleton in its sample. V is TRBV7-2 and J is TRBJ2-1; D might be TRBD2 (6 bases). The CDR3 contains 18 residues. The germline V gene has CDR1 SGHTA and CDR2 FQGNSA. With 4 bases removed from V and 0 bases from J, the gap between germline ends came to 19 bases. The CDR3, as DNA: TGTGCCAGCAGCTCGAACGACTTGGCTAGCGCCTCCTACAATGAGCAGTTCTTC. As protein: CASSSNDLASASYNEQFF.

The chain uses TRBV11-1 and TRBJ1-1; 8 positions match TRBD1. The junction had 5 bases not matched to a gene; V was cut back by 7 bases and J by 1 base. Germline V gene lookup returns CDR1 SGHAT and CDR2 FQDESV (reference sequence). The CDR3 has 14 amino acids. The CDR3 nucleotides are TGTGCCAGCATCCACGGGACAGGGAACACTGAAGCTTTCTTT. Translating it yields CASIHGTGNTEAFF. The full variable domain, rest sourced from reference TRBV11-1 and TRBJ1-1, is EAEVAQSPRYKITEKSQAVAFWCDPISGHATLYWYRQILGQGPELLVQFQDESVVDDSQLPKDRFSAERLKGVDSTLKIQPAELGDSAMYLCASIHGTGNTEAFFGQGTRLTVV.

This clone was counted a single time. The gene calls are TRBV5-1 and TRBJ2-7; 7 positions match TRBD2. Germline trimming cut 4 bases from V and 0 bases from J; bases unmatched to any gene: 13. The CDR3 is made up of 17 amino acids. CDR1 SGHRS and CDR2 YFSETQ come from the germline V gene. The CDR3 DNA reads TGCGCCAGCAGCCTAGACCTAGGAGCGGGGTTCTCCTACGAGCAGTACTTC. It encodes CASSLDLGAGFSYEQYF.

The chain combines TRBV19 with TRBJ2-1; D is perhaps TRBD2 (6 bases). V was clipped by 2 bases and J by 8 bases, with 13 bases between them. The V gene's germline CDR1 is LNHDA and CDR2 SQIVND (reference sequence). The CDR3 totals 14 residues. CDR3 in amino acids: CASSILPGGYEQFF. As DNA, the CDR3 is TGTGCCAGTAGTATACTACCTGGGGGGTATGAGCAGTTCTTC.

CDR3 sequence reads: CASSEIVSDTQYF. The CDR3 bases are TGTGCCAGCAGTGAAATCGTGTCAGATACGCAGTATTTT. This sequence joins TRBV6-1 and TRBJ2-3; no reliable D call. Per the germline V gene, CDR1 is MNHNS and CDR2 is SASEGT. V was clipped by 2 bases and J by 4 bases, with 7 bases between them. CDR3 length: 13 amino acids.

The chain couples TRBV27 to TRBJ2-1; D is unclear. CDR3 length: 14 residues. Trimming cost V 4 bases and J 2 bases, with 9 bases left between them. Germline V gives CDR1 MNHEY, CDR2 SMNVEV (reference sequence). Written as DNA, the CDR3 is TGTGCCAGCAGTTGGGATGGCGCCTACAATGAGCAGTTCTTC. Its protein is CASSWDGAYNEQFF.

The chain links TRBV21-1 to TRBJ1-5. TRBV21-1 is a pseudogene segment. The CDR3 totals 18 residues. CDR3 region: CASSTEPTRTLLNQPQHF. The CDR3 region has the DNA TGTGCCAGCAGCACCGAACCTACCCGGACCCTCCTCAATCAGCCCCAGCATTTT.

The chain joins TRBV11-1 to TRBJ2-7; TRBD2 agrees at 7 bases. V was pared by 5 bases and J by 2 bases, with 9 bases of the junction left unmatched. The CDR3 extends over 15 amino acids. The germline V gene encodes CDR1 SGHAT and CDR2 FQDESV (reference sequence). The chain's CDR3 is CASSARTSRTYEQYF. The CDR3 DNA reads TGTGCCAGCAGCGCCCGGACTAGTCGCACCTACGAGCAGTACTTC. Complete variable domain (other parts from reference TRBV11-1 and TRBJ2-7): EAEVAQSPRYKITEKSQAVAFWCDPISGHATLYWYRQILGQGPELLVQFQDESVVDDSQLPKDRFSAERLKGVDSTLKIQPAELGDSAMYLCASSARTSRTYEQYFGPGTRLTVT.

The J gene is TRBJ2-7, the V gene TRBV6-5, with 8 bases identical to TRBD1. The junction had 8 bases not matched to a gene; V was cut back by 6 bases and J by 4 bases. CDR1 is MNHEY, CDR2 SVGAGI, per germline. The CDR3 has 14 residues. This chain's CDR3 is CASRPRGLRYEQYF. In DNA, the CDR3 is TGTGCCAGCAGACCCAGGGGGCTGAGGTACGAGCAGTACTTC.

The genes are TRBV4-3 and TRBJ2-1, with 7 bases identical to TRBD2. CDR1 is LGHNA and CDR2 is YSLEER in the germline V gene. The CDR3 covers 16 residues. V was clipped by 0 bases and J by 4 bases; unmatched bases: 6. CDR3 coding DNA: TGCGCCAGCAGCCAAGATCGACACGGGGGGTACAATGAGCAGTTCTTC. Its protein product is CASSQDRHGGYNEQFF.

This chain joins TRBV9 and TRBJ2-1, with 9 positions matching TRBD2. The CDR3 totals 16 residues. Trimming at V came to 3 bases and at J to 0 bases, leaving 4 bases not matched to a gene. The V gene's germline CDR1 is SGDLS and CDR2 YYNGEE. The CDR3 DNA follows: TGTGCCAGCAGCGCTAGCGGGGTAAGCTCCTACAATGAGCAGTTCTTC. This translates into CASSASGVSSYNEQFF.

The chain carries TRBV13 and TRBJ2-1; TRBD2 matches at 10 bases. This CDR3 is 14 amino acids long. Per germline, CDR1 PRHDT and CDR2 FYEKMQ (reference sequence). V lost 6 bases, J lost 8 bases, and 7 bases stayed unmatched. DNA of the CDR3: TGTGCCAGCAGTTCTACTAGCGGGATGGATGAGCAGTTCTTC. Protein: CASSSTSGMDEQFF.

This clone was seen a single time. CDR3 nucleotide sequence: TGTGCCAGCCGCACAGACTTGAACACTGAAGCTTTCTTT. It specifies CASRTDLNTEAFF. The chain is built from TRBV27 and TRBJ1-1; D not resolved. The CDR3 runs to 13 residues. The germline CDR1 and CDR2 sequences are MNHEY and SMNVEV (reference sequence). V gave up 8 bases and J gave up 0 bases, with 10 bases separating them.

CDR3 DNA: TGTGCCTGGAGTAGATCGTCGGGAGAACTCGGCGAGCAGTACTTC. It yields the protein CAWSRSSGELGEQYF. The chain recombines TRBV30 with TRBJ2-7; the D gene is possibly TRBD2 (6 bases). CDR3 size: 15 residues. Germline V gene sequence: CDR1 GTSNPN, CDR2 SVGIG (reference sequence). V dropped 2 bases and J dropped 6 bases, with 20 bases sitting between them. Complete variable domain (other parts from reference TRBV30 and TRBJ2-7): SQTIHQWPATLVQPVGSPLSLECTVEGTSNPNLYWYRQAAGRGLQLLFYSVGIGQISSEVPQNLSASRPQDRQFILSSKKLLLSDSGFYLCAWSRSSGELGEQYFGPGTRLTVT.

This chain links TRBV2 with TRBJ2-5; possible D gene TRBD1, 5 bases. CDR3 size: 12 residues. CDR1 and CDR2 from the germline V gene are SNHLY and FYNNEI. V shed 7 bases and J shed 4 bases, with 10 bases lying between them. Here the CDR3 DNA reads TGTGCCAGCAAGGGGTCCCCAGAGACCCAGTACTTC. Residues: CASKGSPETQYF. The full variable domain, in which reference TRBV2 and TRBJ2-5 provide the parts outside the CDR3, is EPEVTQTPSHQVTQMGQEVILRCVPISNHLYFYWYRQILGQKVEFLVSFYNNEISEKSEIFDDQFSVERPDGSNFTLKIRSTKLEDSAMYFCASKGSPETQYFGPGTRLLVL.

The gene calls are TRBV30 and TRBJ2-7; tentative D call: TRBD1 (5 bases). Trimming pared 0 bases from V and 1 base from J, leaving 10 bases between. Germline V gene sequence: CDR1 GTSNPN, CDR2 SVGIG (reference sequence). CDR3 length: 14 amino acids. CDR3 sequence reads: CAWSVAGRSYEQYF. CDR3 sequence (DNA): TGTGCCTGGAGTGTTGCAGGGCGGTCCTACGAGCAGTACTTC.

This rearrangement joins TRBV6-5 to TRBJ2-5; 7 positions agree with TRBD1. This CDR3 spans 14 amino acids. With V trimmed by 5 bases and J by 6 bases, 9 bases remained unmatched. CDR1 and CDR2 from the germline V gene are MNHEY and SVGAGI. The CDR3 nucleotides are TGTGCCAGCAGTAGCGGACAGGTTCACAAGACCCAGTACTTC. Encoded protein: CASSSGQVHKTQYF.

The rearrangement links TRBV7-2 to TRBJ2-7; 7 nucleotides match TRBD2. The CDR3 sequence is 16 residues long. Germline assignment: CDR1 SGHTA and CDR2 FQGNSA. V was clipped by 0 bases and J by 3 bases; unmatched bases: 8. DNA for the CDR3: TGTGCCAGCAGCTTAGCGTCTAGCGGATACCACTACGAGCAGTACTTC. Protein: CASSLASSGYHYEQYF.

The chain carries TRBV13 and TRBJ1-5; 9 bases match TRBD1. Trimming at V came to 5 bases and at J to 6 bases, leaving 5 bases not matched to a gene. Germline CDR1 PRHDT, CDR2 FYEKMQ (reference sequence). The CDR3 is 14 residues long. Here the CDR3 reads CASSPGTGSQPQHF. In DNA, the CDR3 is TGTGCCAGCAGCCCCGGGACAGGGAGTCAGCCCCAGCATTTT.

V and J are TRBV18 and TRBJ2-1; TRBD2 aligns across 7 bases. The germline V gene has CDR1 KGHSH and CDR2 LQKENI. The CDR3 sequence is 15 residues long. With 3 bases clipped from V and 7 bases from J, the junction kept 9 bases outside the gene matches. CDR3 nucleotides: TGTGCCAGCTCACCGGCCGCAGGGCGGGGGAATGAGCAGTTCTTC. It is translated as CASSPAAGRGNEQFF.

The chain employs TRBV28 and TRBJ1-5, with a possible D match to TRBD1 (6 bases). In germline, CDR1 is MDHEN, CDR2 SYDVKM. This CDR3 region has 15 residues. Trimming left V 4 bases short and J 6 bases short, with 16 bases between. The chain's CDR3 is CASSWDAGGTQPQHF. The DNA for the CDR3 is TGTGCCAGCAGTTGGGACGCGGGGGGCACTCAGCCCCAGCATTTT.

This chain joins TRBV18 and TRBJ2-1, with unresolved D. V was cut by 0 bases and J by 5 bases, with 5 bases left in between. CDR1 and CDR2 (germline): KGHSH, LQKENI. CDR3 size: 13 residues. The CDR3: CASSPPYHNEQFF. The CDR3 nucleotides read TGTGCCAGCTCACCACCCTACCACAATGAGCAGTTCTTC.

V and J are TRBV27 and TRBJ2-7, with a tentative D call TRBD1 (6 bases). The CDR3 loop spans 16 amino acids. Trimming pared 2 bases from V and 0 bases from J, leaving 14 bases between. The germline gives CDR1 MNHEY, CDR2 SMNVEV (reference sequence). The CDR3 DNA reads TGTGCCAGCAGTTTAGGCCGGGACACAAGCTCCTACGAGCAGTACTTC. Translating it yields CASSLGRDTSSYEQYF.

The rearrangement joins TRBV4-1 to TRBJ2-1; 12 bases map to TRBD2. V shed 0 bases and J 9 bases; nucleotides not matched to a gene: 6. Germline CDR1 reads MGHRA; CDR2 reads YSYEKL. This CDR3 comprises 16 residues. CDR3 sequence reads: CASSQDRLAGVGEQFF. As DNA, the CDR3 is TGCGCCAGCAGCCAAGATCGACTAGCGGGAGTCGGTGAGCAGTTCTTC.

The chain employs TRBV7-9 and TRBJ2-6, with 9 bases lining up with TRBD1. The CDR3 extends over 19 amino acids. Germline V gene sequence: CDR1 SEHNR, CDR2 FQNEAQ (reference sequence). V was clipped by 5 bases and J by 0 bases; unmatched bases: 11. DNA of the CDR3: TGTGCCAGCAGCCATGGGGCGGGGACAGGGAACTCTGGGGCCAACGTCCTGACTTTC. This sequence encodes CASSHGAGTGNSGANVLTF. Filled out from reference TRBV7-9 and TRBJ2-6, the complete variable domain reads DTGVSQNPRHKITKRGQNVTFRCDPISEHNRLYWYRQTLGQGPEFLTYFQNEAQLEKSRLLSDRFSAERPKGSFSTLEIQRTEQGDSAMYLCASSHGAGTGNSGANVLTFGAGSRLTVL.